This T cell receptor beta chain is drawn from a study of persistence of HIV-infected CD4 T cells. Cells were stimulated with overlapping HIV-1 Gag 15-mer peptides. Sorted nonresponding memory CD4+ T cells were CD40L-negative, CD69-negative, CD45RO-high. PBMCs were depleted of CD8+ T cells before stimulation. Sequencing used immunoSEQ version 4 in survey mode. Sequencing was performed with immunoSEQ multiplex PCR; in TCRdb, only in-frame clones are kept and a portion is missing. The data hold just over 40,000 clones, with approximately 80% observed a single time. Regarding this clone: As yet, its antigen is unknown.

The receptor was isolated from an adult man with HIV who was CMV-seropositive. The source was CD4+ T cells sorted from PBMCs after approximately 18-hour stimulation, collected from a patient who received antiretroviral therapy.

The DNA of the CDR3 is TGTGCCAGCAGTCCGCGGACAGGGGAAGGTTATGGCTACACCTTC. It encodes CASSPRTGEGYGYTF. The chain links TRBV6-5 to TRBJ1-2; 9 bases match TRBD1. Per germline, CDR1 MNHEY and CDR2 SVGAGI. V gave up 5 bases and J gave up 5 bases; unmatched junction bases: 9. The CDR3 runs to 15 residues.